The 28 T cell receptor beta chains reported below all come from one sample, sequenced in a study of blood T cells in healthy people across ages. A J-beta primer mix and a sample-barcoded 5' primer were used in a second PCR of roughly 6 to 11 cycles. TCRdb itself ran the 5' RACE reads through MiXCR, one entry per CDR3 protein. The data contain about 640,000 distinct CDR3 sequences, under 65% of them singletons. Specimen: blood. These receptors were taken from a man between 60 and 75 years old in good health.

The rearrangement joins TRBV2 to TRBJ1-4; the match to TRBD1 covers 9 bases. This CDR3 has 14 residues. From germline, CDR1 is SNHLY and CDR2 FYNNEI. Trimming took 0 bases from V and 7 from J; bases not matched to a gene: 0. CDR3 protein: CASSEAGQGEKLFF. The CDR3 DNA is TGTGCCAGCAGTGAAGCGGGACAGGGTGAAAAACTGTTTTTT.

This chain links TRBV13 with TRBJ1-1, with D possibly matching TRBD1 (5 bases). The V end lost 8 bases, the J end lost 4 bases, and 14 bases lay between the germline ends. This CDR3 is built from 13 residues. Germline V gives CDR1 PRHDT, CDR2 FYEKMQ (reference sequence). The CDR3 nucleotides read TGTGCCAGCGGAGCGGGGGGGAGCACTGAAGCTTTCTTT. Translating it yields CASGAGGSTEAFF.

The genes are TRBV6-1 and TRBJ2-3; 7 bases agree with TRBD1. The V and J ends lost 8 bases and 2 bases, in that order; junction bases with no gene match: 7. CDR3 length: 14 residues. Germline V gene sequence: CDR1 MNHNS, CDR2 SASEGT. The CDR3 here is CASSGTAHTDTQYF. As DNA, the CDR3 is TGTGCCAGCTCCGGGACAGCACACACAGATACGCAGTATTTT.

This clonotype was counted ten times or more. V gene TRBV20-1 combines with J gene TRBJ2-7, with TRBD1 matching 10 bases. J was trimmed by 2 bases and V by 6 bases; bases with no gene match: 13. Germline CDR1 and CDR2: DFQATT and SNEGSKA (reference sequence). CDR3 size: 16 residues. Here the CDR3 reads CSAQRYTDRGAYEQYF. The CDR3 DNA is TGCAGTGCCCAGAGGTATACGGACAGGGGGGCCTACGAGCAGTACTTC.

This clonotype has a handful of counts. The genes are TRBV14 and TRBJ2-5; 8 bases match TRBD2. V shed 2 bases and J 5 bases; nucleotides not matched to a gene: 4. The CDR3 runs 14 residues. Germline V gene lookup returns CDR1 SGHDN and CDR2 FVKESK. The CDR3 reads CASSQQIAGETQYF. CDR3 DNA: TGTGCCAGCAGCCAACAGATAGCGGGGGAGACCCAGTACTTC.

This clonotype has more than one count but fewer than ten. The CDR3 here is CASSLREVSPLHF. DNA of the CDR3: TGTGCCAGCAGCTTACGGGAAGTGTCACCCCTCCACTTT. The chain couples TRBV7-9 to TRBJ1-6; no reliable D call. Between the trimmed V and J ends, which lost 2 bases and 10 bases, there was a span of 9 bases. The CDR3 length is 13 residues. Germline V CDR1 and CDR2: SEHNR, FQNEAQ (reference sequence).

This chain connects TRBV4-1 to TRBJ1-5, with TRBD1 matching 9 bases. The CDR3 sequence is 15 residues long. Looked up from germline, CDR1 is MGHRA and CDR2 is YSYEKL. V was clipped by 5 bases and J by 5 bases; unmatched bases: 7. The CDR3 DNA is TGCGCCAGCAGCGGAACAGGGGGCTGGGATCAGCCCCAGCATTTT. This sequence encodes CASSGTGGWDQPQHF.

This rearrangement joins TRBV4-2 to TRBJ2-6; a possible D gene is TRBD1 (6 bases). Deletions cut 4 bases from V and 2 bases from J, with 12 bases between. Per germline, CDR1 LGHNA and CDR2 YNFKEQ. This CDR3 is 16 amino acids long. In nucleotides, the CDR3 is TGTGCCAGCAGCCGCGAAGGGGGTCCTGGGGCCAACGTCCTGACTTTC. Translating it yields CASSREGGPGANVLTF.

The V call is TRBV5-6, the J call TRBJ2-1; tentatively, D is TRBD2 (5 bases). This CDR3 region has 13 residues. V dropped 6 bases and J dropped 5 bases, with 12 bases sitting between them. CDR1 is SGHDT and CDR2 is YYEEEE in the germline V gene. The CDR3 region is CASTDYLNNEQFF. CDR3 sequence (DNA): TGTGCCAGCACCGACTACCTAAACAATGAGCAGTTCTTC.

In DNA, the CDR3 is TGTGCCAGCAGCCAGACAGGTTTTGGCTACACCTTC. This codes for CASSQTGFGYTF. The chain uses TRBV6-2 or TRBV6-3 and TRBJ1-2; D may be TRBD1 (6 bases). The CDR3 covers 12 residues. Trimming stripped 6 bases from V and 7 bases from J, with 12 bases between. The germline CDR1 and CDR2 sequences are MNHEY and SVGEGT.

The sample holds one count of this clonotype. The V gene is TRBV5-1, the J gene TRBJ1-2; no clear D. Trimming shortened V by 2 bases and J by 8 bases, and 13 bases separated the two germline ends. Germline V gene sequence: CDR1 SGHRS, CDR2 YFSETQ. The CDR3 contains 13 residues. CDR3 DNA sequence: TGCGCCAGCAGCTTTGACCGTGAAGCGGGCTACACCTTC. This encodes CASSFDREAGYTF.

J is TRBJ2-3 and V is TRBV10-3, with TRBD2 matching 10 bases. J gave up 1 base and V 6 bases, and 7 bases lay outside the gene matches. This CDR3 spans 16 amino acids. The germline V gene encodes CDR1 ENHRY and CDR2 SYGVKD. The chain's CDR3 is CAISPDLAGGTDTQYF. As DNA, the CDR3 is TGTGCCATCAGCCCCGATCTAGCGGGGGGCACAGATACGCAGTATTTT.

The chain employs TRBV10-3 and TRBJ2-5; possibly TRBD1 or TRBD2 for D (6 bases each). The CDR3 sequence is 14 residues long. Trimming took off 8 bases at V and 4 bases at J, with 17 bases between the two ends. The germline V gene encodes CDR1 ENHRY and CDR2 SYGVKD. The DNA for the CDR3 is TGTGCCATCCGCCCGGGGGCAGAGGGAGAGACCCAGTACTTC. Protein product: CAIRPGAEGETQYF.

The V and J genes are TRBV29-1 and TRBJ2-1; D ambiguous. Trimming left V 0 bases short and J 15 bases short, with 18 bases between. The CDR3 loop spans 13 amino acids. Germline V gene sequence: CDR1 SQVTM, CDR2 ANQGSEA. The CDR3 DNA is TGCAGCGTTGAAGATCGGCGGACGCGTGGTGGGTTCTTC. It specifies CSVEDRRTRGGFF.

The chain carries TRBV6-6 and TRBJ1-4; D is uncertain. The CDR3 length is 15 residues. V lost 6 bases and J 8 bases, leaving 19 bases between the germline ends. CDR1 MNHNY and CDR2 SVGAGI come from the germline V gene (reference sequence). The CDR3 DNA is TGTGCCAGCAGCCCGGCTTGGAGTTCGAGAGAAAAACTGTTTTTT. Encoded protein: CASSPAWSSREKLFF.

This clonotype was seen more than once but under ten times. The genes are TRBV28 and TRBJ2-7; D perhaps matches TRBD2 (6 bases). The germline gives CDR1 MDHEN, CDR2 SYDVKM. The CDR3 is made up of 15 amino acids. Trimming took off 4 bases at V and 5 bases at J, with 18 bases between the two ends. This CDR3 is CASSSSGPEGHEQYF. The CDR3 DNA follows: TGTGCCAGCAGTTCCTCAGGCCCGGAGGGTCACGAGCAGTACTTC.

V is TRBV2 and J is TRBJ1-2, with D possibly matching TRBD1 (6 bases). CDR3 length: 13 amino acids. Trimming pared 6 bases from V and 10 bases from J, leaving 18 bases between. Germline-derived CDR1 and CDR2 are SNHLY and FYNNEI. The CDR3 reads CASREGGPAHYTF. CDR3 nucleotides: TGTGCCAGCAGGGAGGGGGGCCCAGCCCACTACACCTTC. Complete variable domain (other parts from reference TRBV2 and TRBJ1-2): EPEVTQTPSHQVTQMGQEVILRCVPISNHLYFYWYRQILGQKVEFLVSFYNNEISEKSEIFDDQFSVERPDGSNFTLKIRSTKLEDSAMYFCASREGGPAHYTFGSGTRLTVV.

V and J are TRBV7-2 and TRBJ2-5; 12 bases are a match to TRBD2. The CDR3 is 16 residues long. The V gene's germline CDR1 is SGHTA and CDR2 FQGNSA. V lost 2 bases and J lost 5; bases outside the gene matches: 6. The CDR3 here is CASSLSSGGAGETQYF. In DNA form, the CDR3 reads TGTGCCAGCAGCTTATCTAGCGGGGGGGCCGGTGAGACCCAGTACTTC.

This clonotype was counted at least ten times. The rearrangement uses TRBV20-1 and TRBJ1-2; no firm D call. Trimming took 4 bases from V and 6 from J, leaving 18 bases between them. The germline gives CDR1 DFQATT, CDR2 SNEGSKA (reference sequence). This CDR3 spans 14 amino acids. The CDR3 bases are TGCAGTGCTACGCTCCCCCCTACGAACCATGGCTACACCTTC. This encodes CSATLPPTNHGYTF.

The chain is built from TRBV5-1 and TRBJ1-2, with D hard to call. The CDR3 consists of 17 residues. The germline V and J ends were trimmed by 0 bases and 0 bases, with 15 bases remaining between them. CDR1 is SGHRS and CDR2 is YFSETQ in the germline V gene. The CDR3 reads CASSLVLRGQANYGYTF. For the CDR3, the DNA is TGCGCCAGCAGCTTGGTTCTGAGAGGGCAAGCTAACTATGGCTACACCTTC.

The chain recombines TRBV29-1 with TRBJ2-1, with 7 bases aligning to TRBD1. The CDR3 runs to 16 residues. CDR1 is SQVTM and CDR2 is ANQGSEA in the germline V gene. Unmatched junction bases numbered 13, after V lost 4 bases and J lost 4 bases. The CDR3 DNA reads TGCAGCGTTGGCGCCGGACGAGGGGGCTCTTACAATGAGCAGTTCTTC. This translates into CSVGAGRGGSYNEQFF.

Ten or more counts support this clonotype. The chain links TRBV6-6 to TRBJ2-5; D perhaps matches TRBD1 (7 bases). Trimming took 7 bases from V and 5 from J, leaving 14 bases between them. CDR3 length equals 13 residues. In germline, CDR1 is MNHNY, CDR2 SVGAGI (reference sequence). The CDR3 reads CASTIQGRETQYF. The CDR3 nucleotides are TGTGCCAGCACTATACAGGGGAGGGAGACCCAGTACTTC.

This clonotype was counted between two and nine times. V and J are TRBV5-1 and TRBJ1-2; perhaps TRBD1 as D (6 bases). The germline V gene has CDR1 SGHRS and CDR2 YFSETQ. The CDR3 sequence is 14 residues long. Trimming stripped 4 bases from V and 4 bases from J, with 14 bases between. CDR3 in amino acids: CASSGQQVGYGYTF. The CDR3 coding sequence is TGCGCCAGCAGCGGACAGCAGGTGGGCTATGGCTACACCTTC.

In its sample, this clonotype was seen a few times. The chain has TRBV12-3 or TRBV12-4 and TRBJ2-3; D not resolved. Trimming left V 5 bases short and J 3 bases short, with 12 bases between. The CDR3 has 14 residues. CDR3 DNA sequence: TGTGCCAGCAGTCGGCGAGCAGTGACAGATACGCAGTATTTT. Its translation: CASSRRAVTDTQYF.

J is TRBJ2-4 and V is TRBV9; D may be TRBD2 (7 bases). The last part of the DNA fits TRBJ2-5 better; the J call may be wrong. Germline assignment: CDR1 SGDLS and CDR2 YYNGEE. This CDR3 has 16 amino acids. CDR3 nucleotides: TGTGCCAGCAGCGTAGCGGTAGGGGGGGGCGGAGAGACCCAGTACTTC. It translates to CASSVAVGGGGETQYF.

This clonotype was picked up one time. The chain uses TRBV7-2 and TRBJ1-2; D possibly corresponds to TRBD1 (6 bases). Germline CDR1 SGHTA, CDR2 FQGNSA. V lost 4 bases, J lost 8 bases, and 23 bases lay in between. The CDR3 is 16 amino acids. CDR3 sequence (DNA): TGTGCCAGCAGCTCGAGGGCTGGGACACCCATCGGGGGCTACACCTTC. It yields the protein CASSSRAGTPIGGYTF. The full variable domain, with the rest looked up from reference TRBV7-2 and TRBJ1-2, is GAGVSQSPSNKVTEKGKDVELRCDPISGHTALYWYRQSLGQGLEFLIYFQGNSAPDKSGLPSDRFSAERTGGSVSTLTIQRTQQEDSAVYLCASSSRAGTPIGGYTFGSGTRLTVV.

The genes are TRBV12-3 or TRBV12-4 and TRBJ2-2, with 8 bases aligning to TRBD1. The CDR3 is 16 amino acids. The V gene end was trimmed by 4 bases and the J gene end by 1 base; junction bases not matched to a gene: 5. CDR3 sequence reads: CASSSTGTGNTGELFF. CDR3 in DNA: TGTGCCAGCAGTTCGACCGGGACAGGGAACACCGGGGAGCTGTTTTTT.

This clonotype was seen only a few times. The rearrangement uses TRBV9 and TRBJ2-6; 8 nucleotides match TRBD1. J gave up 2 bases and V 0 bases, and 1 base lay outside the gene matches. Germline V CDR1 and CDR2: SGDLS, YYNGEE. This CDR3 is built from 16 residues. CDR3 residues: CASSVGGQAGANVLTF. The CDR3 DNA follows: TGTGCCAGCAGCGTAGGGGGACAGGCTGGGGCCAACGTCCTGACTTTC.